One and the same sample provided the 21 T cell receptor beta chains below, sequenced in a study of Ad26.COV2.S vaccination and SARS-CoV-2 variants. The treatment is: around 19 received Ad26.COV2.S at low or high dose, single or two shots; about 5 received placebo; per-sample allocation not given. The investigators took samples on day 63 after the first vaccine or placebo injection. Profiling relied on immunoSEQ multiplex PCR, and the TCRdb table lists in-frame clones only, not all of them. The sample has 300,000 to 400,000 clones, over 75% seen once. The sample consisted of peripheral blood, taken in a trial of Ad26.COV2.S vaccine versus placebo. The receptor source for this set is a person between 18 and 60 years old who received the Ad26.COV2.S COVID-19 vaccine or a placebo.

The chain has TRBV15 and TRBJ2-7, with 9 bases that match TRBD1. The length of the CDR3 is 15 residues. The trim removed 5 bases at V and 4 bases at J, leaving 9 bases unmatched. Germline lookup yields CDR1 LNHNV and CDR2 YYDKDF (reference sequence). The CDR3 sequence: CATSPAGTGRYEQYF. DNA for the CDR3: TGTGCCACCAGCCCAGCCGGGACAGGGCGGTACGAGCAGTACTTC.

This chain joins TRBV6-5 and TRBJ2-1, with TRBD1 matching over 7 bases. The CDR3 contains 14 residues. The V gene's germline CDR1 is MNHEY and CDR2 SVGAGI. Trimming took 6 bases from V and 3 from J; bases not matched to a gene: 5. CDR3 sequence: CASRPGQFYNEQFF. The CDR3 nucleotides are TGTGCCAGCAGGCCGGGACAGTTCTACAATGAGCAGTTCTTC.

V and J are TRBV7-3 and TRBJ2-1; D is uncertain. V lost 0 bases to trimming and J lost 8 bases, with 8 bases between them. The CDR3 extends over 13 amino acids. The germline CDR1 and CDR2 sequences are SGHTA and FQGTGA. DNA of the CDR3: TGTGCCAGCAGCTTAACGGTCCGTGATGAGCAGTTCTTC. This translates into CASSLTVRDEQFF.

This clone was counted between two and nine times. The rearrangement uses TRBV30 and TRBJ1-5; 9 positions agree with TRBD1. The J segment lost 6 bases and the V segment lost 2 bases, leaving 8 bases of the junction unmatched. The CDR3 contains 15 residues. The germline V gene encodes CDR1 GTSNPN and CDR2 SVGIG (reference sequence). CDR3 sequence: CAWSFRDRVRQPQHF. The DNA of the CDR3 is TGTGCCTGGAGTTTCCGGGACAGGGTACGTCAGCCCCAGCATTTT.

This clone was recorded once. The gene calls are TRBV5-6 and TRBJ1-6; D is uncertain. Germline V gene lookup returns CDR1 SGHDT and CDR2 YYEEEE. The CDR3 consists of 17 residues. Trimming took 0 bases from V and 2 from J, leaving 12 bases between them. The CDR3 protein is CASSLVAVNPYNSPLHF. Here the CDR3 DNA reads TGTGCCAGCAGCTTGGTTGCGGTGAACCCCTATAATTCACCCCTCCACTTT.

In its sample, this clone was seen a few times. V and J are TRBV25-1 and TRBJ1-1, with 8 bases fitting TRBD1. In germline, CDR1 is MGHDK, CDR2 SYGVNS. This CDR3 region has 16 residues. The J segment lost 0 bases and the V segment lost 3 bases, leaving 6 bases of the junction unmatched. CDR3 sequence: CASSEPGQAVNTEAFF. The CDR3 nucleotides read TGTGCCAGCAGTGAGCCGGGACAGGCGGTGAACACTGAAGCTTTCTTT. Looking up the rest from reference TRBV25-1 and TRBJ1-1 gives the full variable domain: EADIYQTPRYLVIGTGKKITLECSQTMGHDKMYWYQQDPGMELHLIHYSYGVNSTEKGDLSSESTVSRIRTEHFPLTLESARPSHTSQYLCASSEPGQAVNTEAFFGQGTRLTVV.

The DNA of the CDR3 is TGTGCCACCAGCAGAGATGGCGGGGGCCCGTACGAGCAGTACTTC. Its protein is CATSRDGGGPYEQYF. The rearrangement uses TRBV15 and TRBJ2-7, with a possible D match to TRBD2 (7 bases). This CDR3 region has 15 residues. Trimming cost V 0 bases and J 4 bases, with 13 bases left between them. Germline CDR1 reads LNHNV; CDR2 reads YYDKDF (reference sequence). Using reference TRBV15 and TRBJ2-7 for the parts outside the CDR3, the full variable domain is DAMVIQNPRYQVTQFGKPVTLSCSQTLNHNVMYWYQQKSSQAPKLLFHYYDKDFNNEADTPDNFQSRRPNTSFCFLDIRSPGLGDTAMYLCATSRDGGGPYEQYFGPGTRLTVT.

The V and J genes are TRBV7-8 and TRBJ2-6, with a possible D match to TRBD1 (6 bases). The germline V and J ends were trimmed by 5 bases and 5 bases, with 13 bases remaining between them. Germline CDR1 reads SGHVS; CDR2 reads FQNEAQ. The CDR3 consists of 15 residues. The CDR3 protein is CASSAPGDWANVLTF. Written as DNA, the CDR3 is TGTGCCAGCAGCGCACCAGGGGATTGGGCCAACGTCCTGACTTTC.

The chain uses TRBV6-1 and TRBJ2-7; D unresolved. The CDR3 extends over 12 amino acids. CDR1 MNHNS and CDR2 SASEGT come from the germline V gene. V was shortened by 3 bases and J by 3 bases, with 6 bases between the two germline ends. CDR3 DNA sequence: TGTGCCAGCAGTGATTACGGCTACGAGCAGTACTTC. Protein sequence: CASSDYGYEQYF.

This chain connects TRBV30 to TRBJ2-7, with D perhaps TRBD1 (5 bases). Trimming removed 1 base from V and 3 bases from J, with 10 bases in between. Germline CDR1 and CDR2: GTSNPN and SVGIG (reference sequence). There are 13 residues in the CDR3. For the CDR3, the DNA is TGTGCCTGGAGTGCAGGGTCCAACTACGAGCAGTACTTC. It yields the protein CAWSAGSNYEQYF.

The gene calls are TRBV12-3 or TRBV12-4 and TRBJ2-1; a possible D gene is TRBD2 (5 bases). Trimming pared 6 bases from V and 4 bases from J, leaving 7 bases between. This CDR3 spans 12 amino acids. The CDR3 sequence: CASSGEYNEQFF. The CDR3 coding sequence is TGTGCCAGCAGCGGGGAGTACAATGAGCAGTTCTTC.

In nucleotides, the CDR3 is TGTGCCAGCAGCTTGGGGGGTTCAGGACAGAGGAATTCACCCCTCCACTTT. This gives the protein CASSLGGSGQRNSPLHF. The chain employs TRBV5-4 and TRBJ1-6; possible D gene TRBD1, 6 bases. With 0 bases removed from V and 7 bases from J, the gap between germline ends came to 17 bases. This CDR3 spans 17 amino acids. Germline V gene lookup returns CDR1 SGHNT and CDR2 YYREEE (reference sequence).

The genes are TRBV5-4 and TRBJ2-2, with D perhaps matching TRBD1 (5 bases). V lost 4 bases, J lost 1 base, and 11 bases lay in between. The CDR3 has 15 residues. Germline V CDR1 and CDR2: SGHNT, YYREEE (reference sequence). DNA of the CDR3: TGTGCCAGCAGCGAATTGGGGCTGAACACCGGGGAGCTGTTTTTT. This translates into CASSELGLNTGELFF.

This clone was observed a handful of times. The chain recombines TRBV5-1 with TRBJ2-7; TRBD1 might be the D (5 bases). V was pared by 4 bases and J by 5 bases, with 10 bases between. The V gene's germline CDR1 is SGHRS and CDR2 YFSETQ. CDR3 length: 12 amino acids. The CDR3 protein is CASSDTGHEQYF. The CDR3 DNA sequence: TGCGCCAGCAGCGATACAGGCCACGAGCAGTACTTC. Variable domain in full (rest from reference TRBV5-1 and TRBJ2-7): KAGVTQTPRYLIKTRGQQVTLSCSPISGHRSVSWYQQTPGQGLQFLFEYFSETQRNKGNFPGRFSGRQFSNSRSEMNVSTLELGDSALYLCASSDTGHEQYFGPGTRLTVT.

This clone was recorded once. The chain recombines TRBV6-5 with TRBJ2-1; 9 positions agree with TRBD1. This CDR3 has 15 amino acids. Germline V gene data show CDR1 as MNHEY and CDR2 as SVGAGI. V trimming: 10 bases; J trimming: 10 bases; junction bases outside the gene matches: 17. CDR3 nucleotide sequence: TGTGCCACCAAGCCGGGGGACAGGGCATTTCTGGAGCAGTTCTTC. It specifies CATKPGDRAFLEQFF.

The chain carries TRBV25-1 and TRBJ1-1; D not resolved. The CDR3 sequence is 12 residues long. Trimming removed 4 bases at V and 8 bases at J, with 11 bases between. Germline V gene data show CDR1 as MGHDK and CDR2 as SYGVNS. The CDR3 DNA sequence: TGTGCCAGCAGTGGAGAGAGTCGGGAAGCTTTCTTT. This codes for CASSGESREAFF. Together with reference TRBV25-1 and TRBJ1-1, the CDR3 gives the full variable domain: EADIYQTPRYLVIGTGKKITLECSQTMGHDKMYWYQQDPGMELHLIHYSYGVNSTEKGDLSSESTVSRIRTEHFPLTLESARPSHTSQYLCASSGESREAFFGQGTRLTVV.

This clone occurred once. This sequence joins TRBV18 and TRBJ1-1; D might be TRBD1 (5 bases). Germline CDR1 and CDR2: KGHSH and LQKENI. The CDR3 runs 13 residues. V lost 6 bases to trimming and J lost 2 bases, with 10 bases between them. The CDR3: CASSLGGNTEAFF. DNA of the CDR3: TGTGCCAGCTCCCTCGGGGGTAACACTGAAGCTTTCTTT.

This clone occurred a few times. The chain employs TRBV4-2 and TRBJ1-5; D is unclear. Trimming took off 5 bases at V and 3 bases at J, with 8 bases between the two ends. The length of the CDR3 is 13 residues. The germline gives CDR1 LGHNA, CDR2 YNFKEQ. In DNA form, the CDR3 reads TGTGCCAGCAGCGGTGGTTTCAATCAGCCCCAGCATTTT. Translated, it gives CASSGGFNQPQHF.

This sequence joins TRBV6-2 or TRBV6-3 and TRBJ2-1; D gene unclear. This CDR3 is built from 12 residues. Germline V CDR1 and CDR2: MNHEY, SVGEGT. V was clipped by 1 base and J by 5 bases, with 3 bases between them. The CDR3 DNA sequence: TGTGCCAGCAGTTACTACAACAATGAGCAGTTCTTC. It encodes CASSYYNNEQFF.

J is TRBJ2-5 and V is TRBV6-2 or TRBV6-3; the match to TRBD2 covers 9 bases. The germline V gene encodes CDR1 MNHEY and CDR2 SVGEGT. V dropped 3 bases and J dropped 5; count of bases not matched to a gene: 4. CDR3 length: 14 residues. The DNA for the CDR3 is TGTGCCAGCAGTTATACGGCGGGGGGGGAGACCCAGTACTTC. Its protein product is CASSYTAGGETQYF.

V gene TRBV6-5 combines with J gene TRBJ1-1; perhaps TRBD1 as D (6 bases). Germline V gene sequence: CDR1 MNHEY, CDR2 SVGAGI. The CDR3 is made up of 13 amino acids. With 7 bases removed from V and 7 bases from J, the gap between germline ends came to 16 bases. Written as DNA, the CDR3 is TGTGCCAGCAACCCTACAGGGATCGTTGAAGCTTTCTTT. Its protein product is CASNPTGIVEAFF.